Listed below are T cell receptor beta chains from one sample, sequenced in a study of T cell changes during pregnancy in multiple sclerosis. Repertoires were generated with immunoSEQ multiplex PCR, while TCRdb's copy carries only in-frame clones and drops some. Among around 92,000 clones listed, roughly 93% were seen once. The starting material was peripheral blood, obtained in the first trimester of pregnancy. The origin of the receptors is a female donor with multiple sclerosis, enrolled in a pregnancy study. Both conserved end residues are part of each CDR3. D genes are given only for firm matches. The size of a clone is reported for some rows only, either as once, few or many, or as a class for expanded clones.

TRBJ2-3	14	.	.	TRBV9	CASSPGVSTDTQYF	TGTGCCAGCAGCCCGGGGGTTAGCACAGATACGCAGTATTTT
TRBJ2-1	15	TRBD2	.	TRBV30	CAWSLLAGSYNEQFF	TGTGCCTGGAGCTTACTAGCGGGCTCCTACAATGAGCAGTTCTTC
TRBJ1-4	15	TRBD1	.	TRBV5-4	CASSLGGQGDEKLFF	TGTGCCAGCAGCTTGGGGGGGCAGGGGGATGAAAAACTGTTTTTT
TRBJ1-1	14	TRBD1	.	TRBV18	CASSPGQGKTEAFF	TGTGCCAGCTCACCCGGACAGGGGAAAACTGAAGCTTTCTTT
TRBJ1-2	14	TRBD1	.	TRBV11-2	CASRRPGQGNGYTF	TGTGCCAGCAGGCGACCGGGACAGGGGAATGGCTACACCTTC
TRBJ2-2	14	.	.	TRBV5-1	CASTPGVPTGELFF	TGCGCCAGCACTCCAGGGGTTCCAACCGGGGAGCTGTTTTTT
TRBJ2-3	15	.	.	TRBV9	CASSVNGVGTDTQYF	TGTGCCAGCAGCGTCAACGGGGTCGGCACAGATACGCAGTATTTT
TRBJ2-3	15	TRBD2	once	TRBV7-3	CASSLGGGPTDTQYF	TGTGCCAGCAGCTTAGGCGGGGGGCCGACAGATACGCAGTATTTT
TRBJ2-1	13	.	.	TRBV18	CASREDRFNEQFF	TGTGCCAGCCGAGAGGACAGATTCAATGAGCAGTTCTTC
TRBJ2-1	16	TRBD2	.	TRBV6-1	CASSEWWRGDRNEQFF	TGTGCCAGCAGTGAATGGTGGCGGGGGGATAGGAATGAGCAGTTCTTC
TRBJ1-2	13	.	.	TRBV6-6	CASSFQGREGYTF	TGTGCCAGCAGTTTCCAGGGGAGGGAGGGCTACACCTTC
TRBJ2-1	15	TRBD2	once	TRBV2	CASRTGTSRDNEQFF	TGTGCCAGCAGGACCGGGACTAGTAGGGACAATGAGCAGTTCTTC
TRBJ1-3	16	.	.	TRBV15	CATSRAGVGSGNTIYF	TGTGCCACCAGCAGAGCGGGGGTAGGCTCTGGAAACACCATATATTTT
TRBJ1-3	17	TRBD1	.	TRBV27	CASRGGTGGFSGNTIYF	TGTGCCAGCAGGGGGGGGACAGGGGGTTTTTCTGGAAACACCATATATTTT
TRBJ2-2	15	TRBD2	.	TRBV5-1	CASRSASGGIGELFF	TGCGCCAGCAGGTCAGCAAGCGGGGGTATCGGGGAGCTGTTTTTT
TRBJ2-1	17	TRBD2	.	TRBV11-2	CASSPRTSGGAYNEQFF	TGTGCCAGCAGCCCCAGGACTAGCGGGGGGGCCTATAATGAGCAGTTCTTC
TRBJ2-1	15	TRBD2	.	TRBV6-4	CASSDSAGGHNEQFF	TGTGCCAGCAGTGACTCAGCGGGGGGGCACAATGAGCAGTTCTTC
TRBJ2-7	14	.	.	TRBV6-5	CASSPTGTLGEQYF	TGTGCCAGCAGCCCTACCGGGACTCTCGGCGAGCAGTACTTC
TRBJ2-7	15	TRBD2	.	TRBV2	CASSGTSGGIYEQYF	TGTGCCAGCAGTGGGACTAGCGGGGGGATCTACGAGCAGTACTTC
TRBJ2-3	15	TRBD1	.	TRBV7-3	CASSSTGGITDTQYF	TGTGCCAGCAGCTCGACAGGGGGCATCACAGATACGCAGTATTTT
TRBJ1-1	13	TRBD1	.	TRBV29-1	CSVDRGRSTEAFF	TGCAGCGTGGACAGGGGCCGGAGCACTGAAGCTTTCTTT